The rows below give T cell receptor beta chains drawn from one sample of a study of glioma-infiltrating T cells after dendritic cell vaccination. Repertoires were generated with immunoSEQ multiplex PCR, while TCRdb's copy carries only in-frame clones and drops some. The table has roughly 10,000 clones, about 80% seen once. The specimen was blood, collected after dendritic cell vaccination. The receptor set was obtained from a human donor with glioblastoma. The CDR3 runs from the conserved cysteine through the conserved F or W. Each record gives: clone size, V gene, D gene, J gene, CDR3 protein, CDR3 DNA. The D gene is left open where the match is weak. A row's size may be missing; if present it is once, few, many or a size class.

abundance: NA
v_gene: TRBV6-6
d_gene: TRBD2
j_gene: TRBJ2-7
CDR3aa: CASSYSGTSGRNEQYF
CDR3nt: TGTGCCAGCAGTTACTCGGGGACTAGCGGGAGGAACGAGCAGTACTTC

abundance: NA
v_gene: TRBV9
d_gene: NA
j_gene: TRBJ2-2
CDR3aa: CASSKLGGLGELFF
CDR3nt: TGTGCCAGCAGTAAACTGGGGGGTCTCGGGGAGCTGTTTTTT

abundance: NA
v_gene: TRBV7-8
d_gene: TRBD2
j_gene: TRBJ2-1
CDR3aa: CASSPSGAGPYNEQFF
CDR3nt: TGTGCCAGCAGTCCCAGTGGAGCGGGACCCTACAATGAGCAGTTCTTC

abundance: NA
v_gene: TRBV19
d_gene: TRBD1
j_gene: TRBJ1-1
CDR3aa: CASSIGDSAGNTEAFF
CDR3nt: TGTGCCAGTAGTATAGGGGACAGCGCTGGGAACACTGAAGCTTTCTTT

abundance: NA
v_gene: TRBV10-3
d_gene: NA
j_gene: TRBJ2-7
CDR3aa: CAISEGGLPYEQYF
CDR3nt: TGTGCCATCAGTGAGGGAGGGCTACCCTACGAGCAGTACTTC

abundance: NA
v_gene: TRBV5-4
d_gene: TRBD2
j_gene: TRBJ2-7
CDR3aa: CASSQTSVSFRYEQYF
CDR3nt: TGTGCCAGCAGCCAAACTAGCGTTAGTTTCAGATACGAGCAGTACTTC

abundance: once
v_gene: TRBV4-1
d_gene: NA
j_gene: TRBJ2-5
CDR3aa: CASSQGQQETQYF
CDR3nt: TGCGCCAGCAGCCAAGGGCAGCAAGAGACCCAGTACTTC

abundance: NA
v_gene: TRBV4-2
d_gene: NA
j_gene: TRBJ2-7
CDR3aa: CASSQELVGSYEQYF
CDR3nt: TGTGCCAGCAGCCAAGAACTAGTAGGTTCCTACGAGCAGTACTTC

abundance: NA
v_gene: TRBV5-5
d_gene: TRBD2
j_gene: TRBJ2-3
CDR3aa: CASRTSGTDTQYF
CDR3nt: TGTGCCAGCCGGACTAGCGGCACAGATACGCAGTATTTT

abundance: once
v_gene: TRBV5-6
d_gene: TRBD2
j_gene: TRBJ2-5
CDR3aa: CASSTPLAGGAMAQYF
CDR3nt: TGTGCCAGCAGCACACCACTAGCGGGAGGGGCCATGGCCCAGTACTTC

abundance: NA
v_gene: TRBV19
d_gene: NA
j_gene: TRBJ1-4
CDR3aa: CASSITGSGGPGNEKLFF
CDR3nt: TGTGCCAGTAGTATCACAGGGTCTGGGGGACCTGGTAATGAAAAACTGTTTTTT

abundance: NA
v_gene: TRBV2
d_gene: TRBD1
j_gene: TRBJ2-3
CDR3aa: CASSLRQGGTDTQYF
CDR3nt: TGTGCCAGCAGCCTCCGACAGGGTGGCACAGATACGCAGTATTTT

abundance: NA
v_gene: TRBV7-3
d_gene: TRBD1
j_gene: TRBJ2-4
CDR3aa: CASSLGTAENIQYF
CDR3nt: TGTGCCAGCAGCTTGGGGACAGCGGAAAACATTCAGTACTTC

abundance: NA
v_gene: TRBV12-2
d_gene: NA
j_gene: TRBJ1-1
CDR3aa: CASRLARGTGGMNTEAFF
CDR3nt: TGTGCAAGTCGCTTAGCGCGAGGGACAGGGGGCATGAACACTGAAGCTTTCTTT

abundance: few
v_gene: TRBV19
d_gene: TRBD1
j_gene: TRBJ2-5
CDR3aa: CASSAERPGQGFKETQYF
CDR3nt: TGTGCCAGTAGTGCAGAACGACCGGGACAGGGGTTTAAAGAGACCCAGTACTTC

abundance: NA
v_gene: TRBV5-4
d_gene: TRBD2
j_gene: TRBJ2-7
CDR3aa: CASSSGLAAYEQYF
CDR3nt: TGTGCCAGCAGCTCGGGACTAGCGGCCTACGAGCAGTACTTC

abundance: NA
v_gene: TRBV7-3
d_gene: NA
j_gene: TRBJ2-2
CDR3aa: CASSPSGTGELFF
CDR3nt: TGTGCCAGCAGCCCAAGCGGCACCGGGGAGCTGTTTTTT

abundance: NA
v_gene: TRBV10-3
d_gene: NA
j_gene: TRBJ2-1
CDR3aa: CAISPIGDRNEQFF
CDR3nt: TGTGCCATCAGTCCTATCGGGGATCGGAATGAGCAGTTCTTC

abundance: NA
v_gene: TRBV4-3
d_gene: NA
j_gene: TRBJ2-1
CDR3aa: CASSREAWSSYNEQFF
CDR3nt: TGCGCCAGCAGCCGTGAGGCATGGAGCTCCTACAATGAGCAGTTCTTC

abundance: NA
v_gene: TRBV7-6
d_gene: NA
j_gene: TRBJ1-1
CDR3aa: CASSLASGVYTEAFF
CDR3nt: TGTGCCAGCAGCTTAGCCTCAGGGGTTTACACTGAAGCTTTCTTT

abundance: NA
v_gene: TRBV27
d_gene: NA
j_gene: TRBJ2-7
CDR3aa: CATAPGQSYEQYF
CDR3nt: TGTGCCACCGCGCCGGGACAAAGCTACGAGCAGTACTTC

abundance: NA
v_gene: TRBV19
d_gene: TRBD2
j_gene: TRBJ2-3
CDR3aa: CASSISAGVRDTQYF
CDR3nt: TGTGCCAGTAGTATATCAGCGGGAGTCCGGGATACGCAGTATTTT

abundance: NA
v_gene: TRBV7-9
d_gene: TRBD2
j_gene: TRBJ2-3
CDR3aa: CASSLELAASTDTQYF
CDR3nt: TGTGCCAGCAGCTTAGAACTAGCGGCTAGCACAGATACGCAGTATTTT

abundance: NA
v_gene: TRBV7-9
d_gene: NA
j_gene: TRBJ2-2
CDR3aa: CASSWTVGVGELFF
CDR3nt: TGTGCCAGCAGCTGGACCGTAGGGGTCGGGGAGCTGTTTTTT

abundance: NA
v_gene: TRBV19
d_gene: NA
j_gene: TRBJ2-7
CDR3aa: CASSLLTNSYEQYF
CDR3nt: TGTGCCAGTAGTTTGTTGACTAACAGCTACGAGCAGTACTTC

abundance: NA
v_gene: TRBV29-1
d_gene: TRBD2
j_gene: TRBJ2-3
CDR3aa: CSVETWGGTSGLNTDTQYF
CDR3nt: TGCAGCGTTGAAACCTGGGGAGGGACTAGCGGACTAAACACAGATACGCAGTATTTT

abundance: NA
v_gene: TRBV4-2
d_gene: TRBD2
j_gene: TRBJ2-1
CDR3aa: CASSQESSGSSNEQFF
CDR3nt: TGTGCCAGCAGCCAAGAAAGTAGCGGGAGTTCAAATGAGCAGTTCTTC

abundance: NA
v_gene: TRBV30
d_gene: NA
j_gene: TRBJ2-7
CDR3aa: CAWSGSEQYF
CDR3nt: TGTGCCTGGAGTGGGAGCGAGCAGTACTTC

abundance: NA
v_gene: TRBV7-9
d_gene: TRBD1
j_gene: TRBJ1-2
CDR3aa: CASRGTGDGYTF
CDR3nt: TGTGCCAGCAGGGGGACAGGGGATGGCTACACCTTC

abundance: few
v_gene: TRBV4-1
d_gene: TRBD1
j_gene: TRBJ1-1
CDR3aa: CASSPTTFGQGEYTEAFF
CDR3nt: TGCGCCAGCAGCCCGACGACCTTCGGACAGGGGGAGTATACTGAAGCTTTCTTT

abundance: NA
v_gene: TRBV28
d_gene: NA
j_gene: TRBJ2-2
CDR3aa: CASRESRVNTGELFF
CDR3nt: TGTGCCAGCAGGGAAAGCAGGGTGAACACCGGGGAGCTGTTTTTT

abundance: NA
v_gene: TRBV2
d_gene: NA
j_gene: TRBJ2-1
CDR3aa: CASSIFQVSSGNEQFF
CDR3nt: TGTGCCAGCAGTATTTTCCAAGTAAGTTCAGGTAATGAGCAGTTCTTC

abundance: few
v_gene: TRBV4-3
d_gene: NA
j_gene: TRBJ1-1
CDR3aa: CASSQDSGGNTEAFF
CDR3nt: TGCGCCAGCAGCCAAGATTCCGGGGGGAACACTGAAGCTTTCTTT

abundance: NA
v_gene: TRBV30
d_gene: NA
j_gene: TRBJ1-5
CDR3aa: CAWSTLNRGNQPQHF
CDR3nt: TGTGCCTGGAGCACCTTAAATCGGGGCAATCAGCCCCAGCATTTT

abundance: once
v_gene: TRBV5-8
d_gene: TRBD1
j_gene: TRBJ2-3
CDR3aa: CASSLGTGDTQYF
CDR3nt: TGTGCCAGCAGCCTCGGGACAGGAGATACGCAGTATTTT

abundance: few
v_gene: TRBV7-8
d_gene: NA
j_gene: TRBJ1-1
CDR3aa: CASSLYRNTEAFF
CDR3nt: TGTGCCAGCAGCTTATACAGGAACACTGAAGCTTTCTTT

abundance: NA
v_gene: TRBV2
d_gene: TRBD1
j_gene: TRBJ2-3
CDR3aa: CASLWDSGTDTQYF
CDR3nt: TGTGCCAGCTTATGGGACAGTGGCACAGATACGCAGTATTTT

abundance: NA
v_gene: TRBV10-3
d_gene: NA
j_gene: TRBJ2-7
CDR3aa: CAISPIPGAGSYEQYF
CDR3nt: TGTGCCATCAGCCCGATTCCGGGAGCAGGGTCCTACGAGCAGTACTTC

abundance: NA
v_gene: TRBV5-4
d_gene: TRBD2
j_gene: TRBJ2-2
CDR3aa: CASSPTSGPNTGELFF
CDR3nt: TGTGCCAGCAGCCCGACTAGCGGGCCAAACACCGGGGAGCTGTTTTTT

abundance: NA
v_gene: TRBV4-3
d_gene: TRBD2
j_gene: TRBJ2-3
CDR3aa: CASSQKRPLAGAADTQYF
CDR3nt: TGCGCCAGCAGCCAGAAAAGACCCCTAGCGGGAGCGGCAGATACGCAGTATTTT

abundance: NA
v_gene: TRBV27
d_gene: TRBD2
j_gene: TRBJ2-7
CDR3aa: CASSALAGGISEQYF
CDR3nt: TGTGCCAGCAGTGCCCTAGCGGGAGGCATCTCCGAGCAGTACTTC